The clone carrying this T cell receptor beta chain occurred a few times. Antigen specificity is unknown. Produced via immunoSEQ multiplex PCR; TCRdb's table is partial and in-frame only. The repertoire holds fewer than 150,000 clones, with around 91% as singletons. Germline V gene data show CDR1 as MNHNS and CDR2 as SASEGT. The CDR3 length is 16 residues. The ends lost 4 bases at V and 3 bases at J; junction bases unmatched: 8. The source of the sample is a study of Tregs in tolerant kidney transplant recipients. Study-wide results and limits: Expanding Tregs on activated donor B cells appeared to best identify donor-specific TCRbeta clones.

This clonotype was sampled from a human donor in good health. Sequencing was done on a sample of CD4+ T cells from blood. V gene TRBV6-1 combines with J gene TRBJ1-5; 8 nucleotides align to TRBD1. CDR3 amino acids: CASSAPTGDSNQPQHF. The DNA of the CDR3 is TGTGCCAGCAGTGCTCCGACAGGGGACTCCAATCAGCCCCAGCATTTT.